This entry lists 3 T cell receptor beta chains sequenced from one sample in a study of T-cell reconstitution after alpha-beta-depleted transplantation in children (dated by TCRdb to about 2016). In the paper's terms, the treatment or condition label means: allogeneic hematopoietic cell transplantation with graft depleted of TCRalphabeta T cells and CD19 B cells. The library was obtained by PCR. The instrument was an Illumina HiSeq 2500. To normalize quantification of the TCRbeta repertoire, the TCR libraries were built with molecular barcoding that relied on unique molecular identifiers. TCRdb passed the public sequencing reads through fastp at Q25 and MiXCR, retaining productive beta sequences. Identical CDR3 proteins give one entry, which carries the most common genes and DNA. The sample table lists 200,000 to 250,000 distinct CDR3 sequences, roughly a tenth of them with a count of one. The biggest ten clones account for roughly 27% of the sample.

Sequencing used PBMCs, obtained before TCRalphabeta/CD19-depleted stem cell transplant. The source is a child younger than two with acute myeloid leukemia, due to receive a stem cell transplant.

This clonotype was picked up many times. The chain has TRBV7-8 and TRBJ1-4; D not certain. V lost 1 base and J 7 bases, leaving 10 bases between the germline ends. CDR1 is SGHVS and CDR2 is FQNEAQ in the germline V gene. There are 14 residues in the CDR3. CDR3 in DNA: TGTGCCAGCAGCTTAGGCACCACGAGTGAAAAACTGTTTTTT. Encoded protein: CASSLGTTSEKLFF.

This clonotype was observed at least ten times. The genes are TRBV7-3 and TRBJ2-3; D may be TRBD2 (5 bases). This CDR3 region has 12 residues. The germline CDR1 and CDR2 sequences are SGHTA and FQGTGA. V was cut by 8 bases and J by 11 bases, with 17 bases left in between. The CDR3 here is CASSVGGSEQYF. The CDR3 nucleotides read TGTGCCAGCTCCGTGGGTGGTAGCGAGCAGTATTTT. Together with reference TRBV7-3 and TRBJ2-3, the CDR3 gives the full variable domain: GAGVSQTPSNKVTEKGKYVELRCDPISGHTALYWYRQSLGQGPEFLIYFQGTGAADDSGLPNDRFFAVRPEGSVSTLKIQRTERGDSAVYLCASSVGGSEQYFGPGTRLTVL.

This clonotype was observed at least ten times. The chain is built from TRBV20-1 and TRBJ2-7; TRBD2 might be the D (5 bases). Germline CDR1 reads DFQATT; CDR2 reads SNEGSKA (reference sequence). The CDR3 consists of 14 residues. V shed 2 bases and J shed 5 bases, with 16 bases lying between them. CDR3 in DNA: TGCAGTGCTAGACTAGCTACGTCCCCTGACGAGCAGTACTTC. As protein: CSARLATSPDEQYF.